Listed here are 7 T cell receptor beta chains from one sample, sequenced in a study of early T cells in non-severe SARS-CoV-2 infection. TCRdb used MiXCR to reprocess the 5' RACE reads, holding one entry per CDR3 protein. The data hold about 80,000 distinct CDR3 sequences, with 5% observed a single time. Sequencing used whole blood, obtained at baseline. The receptors shown here come from an adult who was a healthcare worker with PCR-confirmed SARS-CoV-2 infection or an uninfected control (not recorded which).

This clonotype was counted only a few times. The V call is TRBV7-9, the J call TRBJ2-7, with unresolved D. Between the trimmed V and J ends, which lost 4 bases and 4 bases, there was a span of 17 bases. CDR3 size: 15 residues. CDR1 and CDR2 from the germline V gene are SEHNR and FQNEAQ (reference sequence). This chain's CDR3 is CASSSVERPSYEQYF. DNA for the CDR3: TGTGCCAGCAGCTCCGTAGAACGACCCTCTTACGAGCAGTACTTC.

The chain carries TRBV28 and TRBJ2-2; D is perhaps TRBD2 (6 bases). Trimming removed 3 bases at V and 7 bases at J, with 18 bases between. Germline V CDR1 and CDR2: MDHEN, SYDVKM. The CDR3 length is 16 residues. The CDR3 DNA reads TGTGCCAGCAGTTTGCTACGGGGGAGTGGTCACGGGGAGCTGTTTTTT. As protein: CASSLLRGSGHGELFF. Together with reference TRBV28 and TRBJ2-2, the CDR3 gives the full variable domain: DVKVTQSSRYLVKRTGEKVFLECVQDMDHENMFWYRQDPGLGLRLIYFSYDVKMKEKGDIPEGYSVSREKKERFSLILESASTNQTSMYLCASSLLRGSGHGELFFGEGSRLTVL.

This clonotype was counted ten times or more. The V gene is TRBV6-5, the J gene TRBJ2-4; unclear D gene. Looked up from germline, CDR1 is MNHEY and CDR2 is SVGAGI. The CDR3 runs 15 residues. With 2 bases removed from V and 1 base from J, the gap between germline ends came to 9 bases. The chain's CDR3 is CASSYIPPAKNIQYF. The CDR3 DNA is TGTGCCAGCAGTTACATCCCTCCGGCCAAAAACATTCAGTACTTC.

The sample holds a few counts of this clonotype. The chain uses TRBV5-1 and TRBJ1-5, with D possibly being TRBD1 (5 bases). V lost 1 base to trimming and J lost 3 bases, with 11 bases between them. The CDR3 covers 15 residues. The germline CDR1 and CDR2 sequences are SGHRS and YFSETQ. CDR3 amino acids: CASSLPRQNNQPQHF. Written as DNA, the CDR3 is TGCGCCAGCAGCTTGCCTAGACAGAACAATCAGCCCCAGCATTTT.

About this clonotype itself: Being one base from a much bigger clone, this may be a read error. This chain connects TRBV29-1 to TRBJ2-1, with TRBD1 as a possible D gene (5 bases). The length of the CDR3 is 12 residues. Germline lookup yields CDR1 SQVTM and CDR2 ANQGSEA. CDR3 nucleotide sequence: TGCTGCGCTGGGGCAGGCTACAATGAGCAGTTCTTC. Its translation: CCAGAGYNEQFF.

This clonotype has a count of ten or more. The V call is TRBV11-1, the J call TRBJ2-1; TRBD1 might be the D (6 bases). Germline V lookup: CDR1 SGHAT, CDR2 FQDESV (reference sequence). There are 18 residues in the CDR3. The ends were cut back, 1 base at V and 0 bases at J, with 16 bases in the middle. The CDR3 DNA sequence: TGTGCCAGCAGCTTAGGGGAACAGGGATGGGACTCCTACAATGAGCAGTTCTTC. This encodes CASSLGEQGWDSYNEQFF.

This clonotype was found a few times. This chain connects TRBV18 to TRBJ2-4; the D call may be TRBD1 or TRBD2 (5 bases each). Trimming stripped 6 bases from V and 0 bases from J, with 12 bases between. CDR3 length: 15 amino acids. In germline, CDR1 is KGHSH, CDR2 LQKENI. The CDR3, as DNA: TGTGCCAGCTCCCGGGACCCAATAGCCAAAAACATTCAGTACTTC. Its translation is CASSRDPIAKNIQYF.